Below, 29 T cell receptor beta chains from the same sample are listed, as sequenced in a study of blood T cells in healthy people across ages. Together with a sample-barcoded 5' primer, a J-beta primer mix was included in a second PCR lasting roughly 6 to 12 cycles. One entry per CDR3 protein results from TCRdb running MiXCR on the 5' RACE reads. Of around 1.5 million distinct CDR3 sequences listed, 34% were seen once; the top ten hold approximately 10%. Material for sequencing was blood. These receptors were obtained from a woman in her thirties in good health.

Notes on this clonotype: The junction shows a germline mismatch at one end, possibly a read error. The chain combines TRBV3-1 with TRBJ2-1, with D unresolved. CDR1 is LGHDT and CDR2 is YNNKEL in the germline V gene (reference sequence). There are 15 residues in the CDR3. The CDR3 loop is CASSQVLGSYSEQFF. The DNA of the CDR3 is TGTGCCAGCAGCCAAGTTTTGGGCTCCTACAGTGAGCAGTTCTTC.

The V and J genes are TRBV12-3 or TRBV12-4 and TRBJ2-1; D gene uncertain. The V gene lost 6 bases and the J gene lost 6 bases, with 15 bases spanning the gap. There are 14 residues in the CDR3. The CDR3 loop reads CASSLSSVRNEQFF. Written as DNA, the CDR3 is TGTGCCAGCAGCTTGTCCTCAGTTCGCAATGAGCAGTTCTTC.

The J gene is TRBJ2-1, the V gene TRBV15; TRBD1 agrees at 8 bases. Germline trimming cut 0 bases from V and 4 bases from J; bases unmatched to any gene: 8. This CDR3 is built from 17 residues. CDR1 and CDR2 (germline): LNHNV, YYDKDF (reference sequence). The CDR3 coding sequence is TGTGCCACCAGCAGAGACTCCGGGACAGGAATTTACAATGAGCAGTTCTTC. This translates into CATSRDSGTGIYNEQFF.

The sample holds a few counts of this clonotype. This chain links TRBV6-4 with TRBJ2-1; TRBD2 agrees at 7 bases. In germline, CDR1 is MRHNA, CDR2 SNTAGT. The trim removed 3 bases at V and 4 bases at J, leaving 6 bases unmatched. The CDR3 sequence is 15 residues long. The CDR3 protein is CASSETTGGYNEQFF. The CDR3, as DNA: TGTGCCAGCAGTGAAACAACGGGAGGTTACAATGAGCAGTTCTTC.

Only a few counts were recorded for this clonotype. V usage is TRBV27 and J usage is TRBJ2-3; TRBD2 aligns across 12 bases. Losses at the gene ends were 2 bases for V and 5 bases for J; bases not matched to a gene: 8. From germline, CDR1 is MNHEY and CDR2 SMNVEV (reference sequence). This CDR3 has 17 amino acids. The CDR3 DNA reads TGTGCCAGCAGTTTACCAAGACTAGCGGGAGAGAGAGATACGCAGTATTTT. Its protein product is CASSLPRLAGERDTQYF.

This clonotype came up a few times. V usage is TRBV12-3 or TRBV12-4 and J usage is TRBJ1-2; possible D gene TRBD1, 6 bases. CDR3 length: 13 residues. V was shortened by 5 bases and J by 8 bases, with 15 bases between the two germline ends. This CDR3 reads CASSQQGAQGYTF. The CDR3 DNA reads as TGTGCCAGCAGTCAACAGGGAGCTCAGGGCTACACCTTC.

The CDR3 region has the DNA TGTGCCAACAGCCGCATTTACGAGCAGTACTTC. The encoded protein is CANSRIYEQYF. This chain links TRBV12-3 or TRBV12-4 with TRBJ2-7; D remains ambiguous. CDR3 length equals 11 residues. Trimming took 10 bases from V and 4 from J, leaving 11 bases between them.

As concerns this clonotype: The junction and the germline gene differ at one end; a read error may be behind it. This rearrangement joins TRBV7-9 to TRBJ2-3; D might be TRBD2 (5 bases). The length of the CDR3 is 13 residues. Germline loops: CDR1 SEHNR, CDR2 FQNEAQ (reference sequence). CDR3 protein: CASSFPVGDTQCF. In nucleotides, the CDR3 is TGTGCCAGCAGCTTCCCCGTGGGAGATACGCAGTGTTTT.

DNA of the CDR3: TGCAGCGCTACTCCGACCCCGCGGGGGTATGGCTACACCTTC. Protein product: CSATPTPRGYGYTF. V usage is TRBV29-1 and J usage is TRBJ1-2; D is perhaps TRBD1 (5 bases). Germline loops: CDR1 SQVTM, CDR2 ANQGSEA. The V end was cut by 7 bases, the J end by 5 bases, with 20 bases between. CDR3 length: 14 residues.

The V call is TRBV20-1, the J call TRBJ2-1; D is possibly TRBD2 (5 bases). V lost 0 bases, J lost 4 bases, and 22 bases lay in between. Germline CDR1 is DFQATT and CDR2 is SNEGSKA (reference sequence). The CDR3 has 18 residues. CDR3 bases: TGCAGTGCTAGAGATTGGGCTGCAAAACCCGGACTTTACAATGAGCAGTTCTTC. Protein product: CSARDWAAKPGLYNEQFF.

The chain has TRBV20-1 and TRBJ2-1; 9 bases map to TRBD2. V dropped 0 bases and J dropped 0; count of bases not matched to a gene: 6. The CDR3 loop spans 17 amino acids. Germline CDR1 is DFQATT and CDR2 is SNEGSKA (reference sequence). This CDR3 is CSARDGLASSSYNEQFF. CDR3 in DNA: TGCAGTGCTAGAGATGGACTAGCGTCGAGCTCCTACAATGAGCAGTTCTTC.

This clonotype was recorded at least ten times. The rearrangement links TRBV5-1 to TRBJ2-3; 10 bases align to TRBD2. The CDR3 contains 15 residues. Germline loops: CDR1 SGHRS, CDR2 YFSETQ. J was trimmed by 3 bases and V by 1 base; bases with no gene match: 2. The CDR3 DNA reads TGCGCCAGCAGCTTGACTAGCGGGACAACAGATACGCAGTATTTT. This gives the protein CASSLTSGTTDTQYF.

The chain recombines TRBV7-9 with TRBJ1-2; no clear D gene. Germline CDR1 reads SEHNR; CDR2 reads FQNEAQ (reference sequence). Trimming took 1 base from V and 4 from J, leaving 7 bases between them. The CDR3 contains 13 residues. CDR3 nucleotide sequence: TGTGCCAGCAGCTTAGACCCCTTCTATGGCTACACCTTC. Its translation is CASSLDPFYGYTF. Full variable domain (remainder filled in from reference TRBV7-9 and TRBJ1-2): DTGVSQNPRHKITKRGQNVTFRCDPISEHNRLYWYRQTLGQGPEFLTYFQNEAQLEKSRLLSDRFSAERPKGSFSTLEIQRTEQGDSAMYLCASSLDPFYGYTFGSGTRLTVV.

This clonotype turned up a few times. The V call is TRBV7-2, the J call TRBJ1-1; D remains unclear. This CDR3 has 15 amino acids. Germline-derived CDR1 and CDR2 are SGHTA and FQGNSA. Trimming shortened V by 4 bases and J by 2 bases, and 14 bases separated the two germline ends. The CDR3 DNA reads TGTGCCAGCAGCTACGGGCCATATTCAAACACTGAAGCTTTCTTT. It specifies CASSYGPYSNTEAFF.

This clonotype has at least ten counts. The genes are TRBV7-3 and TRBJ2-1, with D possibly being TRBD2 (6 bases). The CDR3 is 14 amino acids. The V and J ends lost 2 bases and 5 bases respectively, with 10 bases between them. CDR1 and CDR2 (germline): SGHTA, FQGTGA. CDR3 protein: CASSLVGGDNEQFF. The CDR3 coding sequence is TGTGCCAGCAGCTTAGTTGGCGGGGACAATGAGCAGTTCTTC.

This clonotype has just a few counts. The DNA of the CDR3 is TGTGCCAGCACTATCTGGCGTAGGGGGATGATGGGTCGTAATCAGCCCCAGCATTTT. Protein sequence: CASTIWRRGMMGRNQPQHF. This rearrangement joins TRBV12-3 or TRBV12-4 to TRBJ1-5, with D possibly being TRBD1 (6 bases). V lost 7 bases to trimming and J lost 4 bases, with 29 bases between them. The CDR3 runs 19 residues.

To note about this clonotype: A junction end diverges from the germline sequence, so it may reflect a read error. CDR3 residues: CAGSKQGPSSHNSPLHF. CDR3 coding DNA: TGCGCCGGCAGTAAACAGGGACCAAGCTCCCATAATTCACCCCTCCACTTT. The rearrangement links TRBV10-1 to TRBJ1-6; weak D call: TRBD1 (6 bases). The CDR3 consists of 17 residues. Looked up from germline, CDR1 is WNHNN and CDR2 is SYGVQD (reference sequence).

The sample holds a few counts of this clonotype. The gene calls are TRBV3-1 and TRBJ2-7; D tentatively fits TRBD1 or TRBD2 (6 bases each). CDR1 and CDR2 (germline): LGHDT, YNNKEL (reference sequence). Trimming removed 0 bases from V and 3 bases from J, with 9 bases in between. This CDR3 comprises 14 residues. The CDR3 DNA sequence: TGTGCCAGCAGCCAAGAGGGGGGCTTCTACGAGCAGTACTTC. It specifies CASSQEGGFYEQYF.

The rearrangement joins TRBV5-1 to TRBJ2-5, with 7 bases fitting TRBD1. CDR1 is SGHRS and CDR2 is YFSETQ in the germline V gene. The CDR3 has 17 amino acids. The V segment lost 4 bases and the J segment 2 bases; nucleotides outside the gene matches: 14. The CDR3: CASSPGTAAPRQETQYF. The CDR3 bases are TGCGCCAGCAGCCCAGGGACAGCGGCGCCTCGGCAAGAGACCCAGTACTTC.

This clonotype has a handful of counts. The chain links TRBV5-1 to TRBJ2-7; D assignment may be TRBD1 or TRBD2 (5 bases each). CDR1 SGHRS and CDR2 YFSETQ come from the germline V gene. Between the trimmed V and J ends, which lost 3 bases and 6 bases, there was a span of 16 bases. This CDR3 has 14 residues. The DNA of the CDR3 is TGCGCCAGCAGCTGGTTGGTGGGGGATTCCGAGCAGTACTTC. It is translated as CASSWLVGDSEQYF.

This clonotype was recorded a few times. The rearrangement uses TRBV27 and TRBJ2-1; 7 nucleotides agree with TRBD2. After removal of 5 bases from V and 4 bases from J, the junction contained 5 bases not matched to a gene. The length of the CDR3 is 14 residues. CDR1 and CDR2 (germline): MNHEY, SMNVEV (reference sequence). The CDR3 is CASSGGESYNEQFF. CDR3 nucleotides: TGTGCCAGCAGTGGGGGGGAGTCTTACAATGAGCAGTTCTTC.

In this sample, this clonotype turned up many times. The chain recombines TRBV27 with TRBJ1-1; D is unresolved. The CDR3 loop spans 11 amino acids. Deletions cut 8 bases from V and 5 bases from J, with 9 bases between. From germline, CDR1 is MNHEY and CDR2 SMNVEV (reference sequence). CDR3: CASGGGTEAFF. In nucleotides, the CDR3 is TGTGCCAGCGGTGGTGGGACTGAAGCTTTCTTT.

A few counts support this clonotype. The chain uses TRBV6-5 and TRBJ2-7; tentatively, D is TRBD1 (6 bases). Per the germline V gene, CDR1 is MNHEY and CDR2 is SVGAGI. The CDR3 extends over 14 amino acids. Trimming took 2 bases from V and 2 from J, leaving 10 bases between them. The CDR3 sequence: CASSYVGAPYEQYF. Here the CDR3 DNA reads TGTGCCAGCAGTTACGTGGGGGCCCCCTACGAGCAGTACTTC.

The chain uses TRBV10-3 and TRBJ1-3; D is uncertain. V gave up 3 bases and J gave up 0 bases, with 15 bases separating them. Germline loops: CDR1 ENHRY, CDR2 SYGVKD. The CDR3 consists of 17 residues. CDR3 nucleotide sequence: TGTGCCATCAGTGAAGTCGGCAGGACGAACTCTGGAAACACCATATATTTT. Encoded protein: CAISEVGRTNSGNTIYF.

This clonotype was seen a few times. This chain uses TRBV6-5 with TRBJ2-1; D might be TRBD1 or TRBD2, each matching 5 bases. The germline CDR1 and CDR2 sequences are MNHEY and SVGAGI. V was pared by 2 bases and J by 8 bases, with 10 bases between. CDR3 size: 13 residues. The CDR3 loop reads CASSYLRGDEQFF. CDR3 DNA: TGTGCCAGCAGTTACCTTCGAGGGGATGAGCAGTTCTTC.

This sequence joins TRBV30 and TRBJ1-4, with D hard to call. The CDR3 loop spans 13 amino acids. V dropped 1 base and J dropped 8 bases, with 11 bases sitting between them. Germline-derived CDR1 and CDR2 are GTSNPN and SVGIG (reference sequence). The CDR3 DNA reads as TGTGCCTGGAGTGCTTCTTCCGGAGAAAAACTGTTTTTT. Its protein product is CAWSASSGEKLFF.

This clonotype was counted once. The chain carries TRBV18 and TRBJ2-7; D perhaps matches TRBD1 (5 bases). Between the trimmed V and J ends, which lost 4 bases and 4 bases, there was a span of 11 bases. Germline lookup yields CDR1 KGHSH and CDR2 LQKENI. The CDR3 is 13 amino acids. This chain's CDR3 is CASSRRQPYEQYF. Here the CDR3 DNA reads TGTGCCAGCTCACGCAGACAGCCTTACGAGCAGTACTTC.

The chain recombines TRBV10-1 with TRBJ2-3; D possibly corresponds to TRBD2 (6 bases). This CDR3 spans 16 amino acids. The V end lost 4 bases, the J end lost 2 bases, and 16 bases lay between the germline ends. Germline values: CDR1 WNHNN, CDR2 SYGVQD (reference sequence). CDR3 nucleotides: TGCGCCAGCAGTGGACGGGCGGGAACTTACACAGATACGCAGTATTTT. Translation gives CASSGRAGTYTDTQYF.

The CDR3 DNA is TGTGCCAGCAGCTTAACCTTAAACTCCAGGGAAGGCTACACCTTC. It specifies CASSLTLNSREGYTF. This rearrangement joins TRBV7-8 to TRBJ1-2; D perhaps matches TRBD1 (5 bases). With 2 bases removed from V and 8 bases from J, the gap between germline ends came to 18 bases. Germline loops: CDR1 SGHVS, CDR2 FQNEAQ. The CDR3 length is 15 residues.